This T cell receptor (beta chain) came from a study of cytomegalovirus exposure and HLA in healthy donors. The PCR was carried out with 60 Vbeta primers and 13 Jbeta primers. Assay used: immunoSEQ multiplex PCR; TCRdb lists only in-frame clones, some missing. The data hold some 150,000 clones, with 79% observed a single time. Germline V lookup: CDR1 SGDLS, CDR2 YYNGEE. The CDR3 spans 15 residues. V lost 3 bases, J lost 8 bases, and 11 bases stayed unmatched. This sequence was found in a woman in her 50s in good health and CMV-seronegative. Source material: PBMCs. The chain carries TRBV9 and TRBJ2-1; 7 nucleotides line up with TRBD1. CDR3 nucleotides: TGTGCCAGCAGCGGACAGGGACAGTCTCGCGATGAGCAGTTCTTC. It translates to CASSGQGQSRDEQFF.